Below, 8 T cell receptor beta chains from the same sample are listed, as sequenced in a study of blood T cells in healthy people across ages. The use of a sample-barcoded 5' primer and a J-beta primer mix characterized a second PCR of about 6 to 11 cycles. TCRdb reanalysed the 5' RACE reads using MiXCR and keeps one entry per CDR3 protein. The table has nearly 800,000 distinct CDR3 sequences, roughly three fifths seen once. Material: blood. Every receptor here comes from a middle-aged man in good health.

CDR3 DNA: TGCAGTGCTCGTAACCAGGGGAGGGTAGGGACCCAGTACTTC. Its translation: CSARNQGRVGTQYF. The chain uses TRBV20-1 and TRBJ2-4; TRBD2 might be the D (7 bases). The J call may be mistaken, given a closer DNA end match to TRBJ2-5. The CDR3 extends over 14 amino acids. Germline CDR1 is DFQATT and CDR2 is SNEGSKA (reference sequence).

This clonotype was counted only a few times. This chain links TRBV7-2 with TRBJ2-5; no definite D call. V dropped 1 base and J dropped 2 bases, with 8 bases sitting between them. This CDR3 region has 14 residues. Germline CDR1 SGHTA, CDR2 FQGNSA. The DNA for the CDR3 is TGTGCCAGCAGCTTAGTCCCAGGTCAAGAGACCCAGTACTTC. It translates to CASSLVPGQETQYF.

With respect to this clonotype: At one boundary the junction diverges from the germline segment, which might be a read error. This rearrangement joins TRBV7-8 to TRBJ2-4; 8 bases are a match to TRBD1. CDR1 and CDR2 from the germline V gene are SGHVS and FQNEAQ. The CDR3 totals 15 residues. As DNA, the CDR3 is TGTGCCAGCAGCGTAGCCCCGGACAGGGTAGACATTCAGTACTTC. It codes for CASSVAPDRVDIQYF.

The chain is built from TRBV28 and TRBJ2-6; 7 bases fit TRBD1. The V gene's germline CDR1 is MDHEN and CDR2 SYDVKM. The CDR3 is 16 amino acids. Trimming took 5 bases from V and 0 from J; bases not matched to a gene: 4. The DNA for the CDR3 is TGTGCCAGCAGTCGGACAGGAAACTCTGGGGCCAACGTCCTGACTTTC. Protein product: CASSRTGNSGANVLTF.

The rearrangement joins TRBV20-1 to TRBJ1-4; TRBD1 aligns across 8 bases. The CDR3 is 14 residues long. V was clipped by 5 bases and J by 4 bases; unmatched bases: 6. CDR1 and CDR2 from the germline V gene are DFQATT and SNEGSKA (reference sequence). For the CDR3, the DNA is TGCAGTGCTGTTGACAGGGGAGGTAATGAAAAACTGTTTTTT. It codes for CSAVDRGGNEKLFF.

This clonotype came up once. The CDR3 sequence: CASRTPGQLYGYTF. The CDR3 DNA reads as TGTGCCAGCAGGACTCCTGGACAGCTCTATGGCTACACCTTC. The V and J genes are TRBV6-2 or TRBV6-3 and TRBJ1-2; D may be TRBD1 (6 bases). The V end lost 6 bases, the J end lost 4 bases, and 15 bases lay between the germline ends. This CDR3 is built from 14 residues. Germline values: CDR1 MNHEY, CDR2 SVGEGT.

This clonotype occurred a few times. The rearrangement uses TRBV4-2 and TRBJ2-7; 8 bases fit TRBD2. The CDR3 length is 16 residues. The germline gives CDR1 LGHNA, CDR2 YNFKEQ. The ends lost 0 bases at V and 3 bases at J; junction bases unmatched: 7. DNA of the CDR3: TGTGCCAGCAGCCAAGACCGCGGGACTAGTGACTACGAGCAGTACTTC. Its translation: CASSQDRGTSDYEQYF.

There are a few counts of this clonotype. The V call is TRBV15, the J call TRBJ2-5; the D is unclear. V was trimmed by 5 bases and J by 5 bases, leaving 12 bases between them. Germline lookup yields CDR1 LNHNV and CDR2 YYDKDF (reference sequence). This CDR3 region has 13 residues. The CDR3 reads CATSPAGSETQYF. The CDR3 DNA reads as TGTGCCACCAGCCCTGCCGGGTCGGAGACCCAGTACTTC.